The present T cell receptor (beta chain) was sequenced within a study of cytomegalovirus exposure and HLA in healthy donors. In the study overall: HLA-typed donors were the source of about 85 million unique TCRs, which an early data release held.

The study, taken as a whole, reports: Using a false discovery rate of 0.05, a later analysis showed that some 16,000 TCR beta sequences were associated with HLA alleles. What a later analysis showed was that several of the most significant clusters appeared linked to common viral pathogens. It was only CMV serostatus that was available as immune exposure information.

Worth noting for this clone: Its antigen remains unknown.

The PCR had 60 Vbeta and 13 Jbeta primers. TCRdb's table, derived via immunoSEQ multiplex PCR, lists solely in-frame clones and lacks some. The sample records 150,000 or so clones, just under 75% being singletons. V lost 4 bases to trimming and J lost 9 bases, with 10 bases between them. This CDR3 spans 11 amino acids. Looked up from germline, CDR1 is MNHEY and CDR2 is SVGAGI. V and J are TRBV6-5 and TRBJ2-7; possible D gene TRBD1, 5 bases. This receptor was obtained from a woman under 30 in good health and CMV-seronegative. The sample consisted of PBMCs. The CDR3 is CASSSGRTQYV. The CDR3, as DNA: TGTGCCAGCAGTTCAGGGCGGACGCAGTACGTC.